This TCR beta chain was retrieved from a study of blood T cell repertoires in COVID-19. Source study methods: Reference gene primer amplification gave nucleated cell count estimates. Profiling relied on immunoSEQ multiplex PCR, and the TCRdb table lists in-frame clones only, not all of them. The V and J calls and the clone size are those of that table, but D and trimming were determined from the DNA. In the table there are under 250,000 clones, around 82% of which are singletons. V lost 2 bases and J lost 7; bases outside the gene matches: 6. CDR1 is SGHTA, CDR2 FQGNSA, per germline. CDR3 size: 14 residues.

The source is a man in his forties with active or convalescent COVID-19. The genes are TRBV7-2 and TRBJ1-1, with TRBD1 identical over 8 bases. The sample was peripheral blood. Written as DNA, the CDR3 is TGTGCCAGCAGCTTATTGCCAGGGGGCAGTGAAGCTTTCTTT. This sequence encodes CASSLLPGGSEAFF.